This entry describes one T cell receptor (beta chain). Its antigen is undetermined. This specimen comes from a study of T cells in localized non-small cell lung cancer. General study findings and limits: Heterogeneity remains possible, as sequencing covered one tumor region only.

Germline V CDR1 and CDR2: MNHEY, SMNVEV (reference sequence). V lost 6 bases, J lost 1 base, and 9 bases stayed unmatched. This CDR3 spans 15 amino acids. Clones were read by immunoSEQ multiplex PCR, and TCRdb kept only the in-frame ones, dropping some. The top ten clones hold about 20% of a sample with some 22,000 clones, more than 85% of them seen once. The chain has TRBV27 and TRBJ2-7; 7 bases map to TRBD1. This TCR was sampled from a man aged 40 to 75 with stage II squamous cell lung carcinoma. The sequencing here drew on PBMCs, taken before any cancer treatment. The CDR3 nucleotides are TGTGCCAGCAGCCGTAAGGGGGACAGTTCCTACGAGCAGTACTTC. It encodes CASSRKGDSSYEQYF.